A single sample gave rise to the 10 T cell receptor beta chains below, sequenced in a study of blood T cell repertoires in COVID-19. Repertoires were generated with immunoSEQ multiplex PCR, while TCRdb's copy carries only in-frame clones and drops some. The table lists a few hundred thousand clones, nearly 90% of them singletons. Sequencing used PBMCs or T cells enriched from blood (not recorded which). The receptors shown here come from a woman in her twenties or thirties who had recovered from COVID-19.

This clone appeared a few times. The chain links TRBV6-5 to TRBJ1-2, with 11 bases fitting TRBD1. After removal of 5 bases from V and 5 bases from J, the junction contained 7 bases not matched to a gene. The CDR3 spans 15 residues. Germline V gene sequence: CDR1 MNHEY, CDR2 SVGAGI. The CDR3 region is CASSTPGQGGYGYTF. CDR3 nucleotide sequence: TGTGCCAGCAGTACCCCGGGACAGGGGGGATATGGCTACACCTTC.

The genes are TRBV10-3 and TRBJ1-1; a weak D match, TRBD1 (6 bases). This CDR3 has 15 amino acids. Germline V gene data show CDR1 as ENHRY and CDR2 as SYGVKD. V was shortened by 2 bases and J by 4 bases, with 14 bases between the two germline ends. DNA for the CDR3: TGTGCCATCAGTGAGAAAGGGGGAGCGATCACTGAAGCTTTCTTT. Its protein is CAISEKGGAITEAFF.

The chain carries TRBV4-1 and TRBJ1-2; possible D gene TRBD1, 6 bases. The CDR3 sequence is 16 residues long. Germline loops: CDR1 MGHRA, CDR2 YSYEKL. The ends were cut back, 0 bases at V and 4 bases at J, with 15 bases in the middle. CDR3 DNA: TGCGCCAGCAGCCAAGACAAGGACAGAAGGTCCTATGGCTACACCTTC. It encodes CASSQDKDRRSYGYTF.

The chain is built from TRBV9 and TRBJ1-6, with D unclear. The V and J ends lost 4 bases and 7 bases respectively, with 15 bases between them. This CDR3 comprises 15 residues. CDR1 and CDR2 (germline): SGDLS, YYNGEE. In nucleotides, the CDR3 is TGTGCCAGCAGCCCCCGGGGAGACGGCAATTCACCCCTCCACTTT. It encodes CASSPRGDGNSPLHF.

The V gene is TRBV7-8, the J gene TRBJ1-1; D is perhaps TRBD1 (5 bases). The CDR3 has 15 amino acids. The ends were cut back, 0 bases at V and 6 bases at J, with 14 bases in the middle. Germline lookup yields CDR1 SGHVS and CDR2 FQNEAQ. DNA of the CDR3: TGTGCCAGCAGCTTAGCGGCAGGGAGGGAATCTGAAGCTTTCTTT. Amino acid sequence: CASSLAAGRESEAFF.

The chain combines TRBV14 with TRBJ1-1; 9 nucleotides align to TRBD1. Trimming removed 8 bases from V and 6 bases from J; junction bases left unmatched: 7. Germline V gene sequence: CDR1 SGHDN, CDR2 FVKESK. The CDR3 covers 13 residues. This chain's CDR3 is CASLPGQGSEAFF. Here the CDR3 DNA reads TGTGCCAGCCTACCGGGACAGGGCTCTGAAGCTTTCTTT.

CDR3 amino acids: CASSPRQGGTGTEAFF. DNA for the CDR3: TGTGCCAGCTCACCTCGACAGGGTGGAACGGGCACTGAAGCTTTCTTT. The chain uses TRBV18 and TRBJ1-1, with 7 bases identical to TRBD1. V dropped 3 bases and J dropped 4; count of bases not matched to a gene: 11. The CDR3 length is 16 residues. The germline V gene encodes CDR1 KGHSH and CDR2 LQKENI.

The V and J genes are TRBV9 and TRBJ1-2; 7 bases align to TRBD1. J gave up 3 bases and V 3 bases, and 2 bases lay outside the gene matches. In germline, CDR1 is SGDLS, CDR2 YYNGEE. The CDR3 is 13 residues long. CDR3 residues: CASSGGQYYGYTF. CDR3 DNA sequence: TGTGCCAGCAGCGGGGGACAGTACTATGGCTACACCTTC.

This chain uses TRBV30 with TRBJ2-2; 9 bases map to TRBD1. This CDR3 has 15 amino acids. Germline loops: CDR1 GTSNPN, CDR2 SVGIG (reference sequence). V shed 1 base and J 4 bases; nucleotides not matched to a gene: 4. The CDR3 here is CAWSETGGGTGELFF. As DNA, the CDR3 is TGTGCCTGGAGTGAAACAGGGGGCGGCACCGGGGAGCTGTTTTTT. The variable domain in full, completed from reference TRBV30 and TRBJ2-2, reads SQTIHQWPATLVQPVGSPLSLECTVEGTSNPNLYWYRQAAGRGLQLLFYSVGIGQISSEVPQNLSASRPQDRQFILSSKKLLLSDSGFYLCAWSETGGGTGELFFGEGSRLTVL.

V is TRBV6-1 and J is TRBJ1-6; weak D call: TRBD1 (5 bases). V dropped 0 bases and J dropped 7 bases, with 25 bases sitting between them. Germline values: CDR1 MNHNS, CDR2 SASEGT. The CDR3 totals 20 residues. CDR3 in amino acids: CASSEARGSGIPLTNSPLHF. The CDR3 DNA follows: TGTGCCAGCAGTGAAGCGCGGGGGTCAGGGATTCCCCTCACAAATTCACCCCTCCACTTT.